Reported below is one T cell receptor (beta chain). Its antigen is not identified. These data are taken from a study of CXCR3-negative and CXCR3-positive naive CD8 T cells. Study-level points and caveats: Partly lower CXCR3 expression followed cryopreservation, and most assays relied on fresh PBMCs.

Cells that were CD45RO-CCR7+CD27+CD95- constituted naive CD8+ T cells. CDR3 size: 15 residues. The germline V gene has CDR1 SGDLS and CDR2 YYNGEE. TRB cDNA was prepared as libraries by UMI-labeled 5' RACE. TCRdb re-called the 5' RACE reads; one entry per CDR3 protein, DNA not given. Its table lists 100,000 to 150,000 distinct CDR3 sequences. The TCR sequence derives from a human donor in good health. Some clones in this sample may be carry-over from other donors' samples. The genes are TRBV9 and TRBJ2-7; TCRdb reports TRBD1, a call that lacks DNA to check it against. Sequencing was performed on naive CXCR3- CD8+ T cells from blood. Subset in this sample: CD45RO-CCR7+CD27+CD95- naive CD8+ T cells lacking CXCR3 (TNR3-). Here the CDR3 reads CASSVRQGGLYEQYF.